The subject of this entry is one T cell receptor beta chain. Its antigen remains unidentified. This specimen belongs to a study of radiation and T cells in renal cell carcinoma. Study as a whole: Nephrectomy followed 15 Gy stereotactic body radiation by 4 weeks.

Sequencing was performed with immunoSEQ multiplex PCR; in TCRdb, only in-frame clones are kept and a portion is missing. The sample holds about 150,000 clones, 88% seen once. Time point described: baseline pretreatment blood. Treatment described: 15 Gy SBRT to primary tumor, nephrectomy 4 weeks later. Radiation-treated patients gave blood at baseline, week 2 and week 4. Trimming shortened V by 5 bases and J by 5 bases, and 18 bases separated the two germline ends. The germline V gene encodes CDR1 LNHDA and CDR2 SQIVND (reference sequence). This CDR3 is 15 amino acids long. Study results and caveats: Top tumor clonotypes rose in blood 2 weeks post-radiation, then contracted.

The sequenced sample was blood, obtained from a patient whose treatment included radiotherapy and nephrectomy. The chain joins TRBV19 to TRBJ1-2; possible D gene TRBD1, 6 bases. This receptor was identified in a woman in her 70s with renal cell carcinoma. CDR3 DNA sequence: TGTGCCAGTAGTCCCGGGGGGGCTACAGGGTATGGCTACACCTTC. Encoded protein: CASSPGGATGYGYTF.